The subject of this entry is one T cell receptor beta chain. With a much larger clone just one base away, this may be a read error. The data belong to a study of neurological immune-mediated disorders. Germline V gene sequence: CDR1 SQVTM, CDR2 ANQGSEA. The CDR3 is 12 amino acids. V dropped 4 bases and J dropped 4; count of bases not matched to a gene: 3. From 2 million PBMCs stored at -80 C, the unsorted libraries were generated. Per sequencing run, 15-18 subjects together gave over 200 million TCR-beta sequences. TCRdb itself ran the 5' RACE reads through MiXCR, one entry per CDR3 protein. In the table there are about 59,000 distinct CDR3 sequences, roughly 12% of which are singletons.

Sequenced material: PBMCs. This chain connects TRBV29-1 to TRBJ1-2, with 7 nucleotides matching TRBD1. This sequence was found in a woman aged 60-75 years with HTLV-1-associated myelopathy (HAM/TSP). CDR3 residues: CSVATGVYGYTF. The CDR3 bases are TGCAGCGTTGCCACAGGGGTCTATGGCTACACCTTC.